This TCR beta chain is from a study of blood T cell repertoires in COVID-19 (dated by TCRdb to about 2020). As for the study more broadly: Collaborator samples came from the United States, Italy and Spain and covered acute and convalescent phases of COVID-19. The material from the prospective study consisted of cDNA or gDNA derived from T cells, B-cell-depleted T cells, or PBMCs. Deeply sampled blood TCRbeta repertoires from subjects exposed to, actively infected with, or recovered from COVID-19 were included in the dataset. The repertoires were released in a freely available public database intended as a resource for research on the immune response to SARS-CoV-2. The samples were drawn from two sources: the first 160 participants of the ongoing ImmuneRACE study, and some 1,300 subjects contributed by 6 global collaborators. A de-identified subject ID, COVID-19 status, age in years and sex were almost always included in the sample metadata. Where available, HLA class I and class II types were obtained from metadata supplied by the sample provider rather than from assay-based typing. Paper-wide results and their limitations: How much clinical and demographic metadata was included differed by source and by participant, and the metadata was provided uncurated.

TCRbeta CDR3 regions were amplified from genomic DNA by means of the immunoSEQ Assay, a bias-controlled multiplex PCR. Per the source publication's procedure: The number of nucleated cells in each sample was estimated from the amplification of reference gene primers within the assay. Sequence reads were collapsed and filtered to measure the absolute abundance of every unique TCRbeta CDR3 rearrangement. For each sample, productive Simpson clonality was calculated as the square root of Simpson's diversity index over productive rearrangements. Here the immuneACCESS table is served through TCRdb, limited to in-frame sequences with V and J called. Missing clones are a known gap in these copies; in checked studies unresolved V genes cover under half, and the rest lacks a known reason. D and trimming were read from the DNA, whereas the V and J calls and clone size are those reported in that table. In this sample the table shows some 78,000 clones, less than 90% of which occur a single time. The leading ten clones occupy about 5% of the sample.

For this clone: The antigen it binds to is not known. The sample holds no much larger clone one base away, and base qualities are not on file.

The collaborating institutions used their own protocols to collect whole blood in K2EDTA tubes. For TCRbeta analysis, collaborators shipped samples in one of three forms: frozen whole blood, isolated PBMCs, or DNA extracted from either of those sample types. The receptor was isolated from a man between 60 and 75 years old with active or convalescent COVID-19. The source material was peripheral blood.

The DNA sequence follows: TGTGCCAGCAGCTTGAGGGGACAGGGAACGGGAGAGCAGTACTTC. This codes for CASSLRGQGTGEQYF. The chain joins TRBV7-2 to TRBJ2-7, and 9 junction bases match TRBD1. Ends trimmed: V by 3 bases, J by 7 bases; bases unmatched to a gene: 10. The CDR3 contains 15 residues, cysteine and phenylalanine counted. Of all the DNA, just the CDR3 is kept, 45 bases in frame from base 1. Based on the germline V gene, the CDR1 and CDR2 sequences are SGHTA and FQGNSA.